These 13 T cell receptor beta chains were all obtained from the same sample, sequenced in a study of shared clonotypes between healthy human individuals. The table came from immunoSEQ multiplex PCR; TCRdb's copy has only in-frame clones and leaves some out. This table has around 510,000 clones, approximately 94% appearing once. Sequenced sample: naive CD4+ T cells sorted from blood. The subset is: CD45RA+ positively selected. The receptors come from a woman between 25 and 40 years old in good health.

This chain connects TRBV5-5 to TRBJ1-2; D possibly corresponds to TRBD1 (6 bases). The CDR3 runs 14 residues. Trimming left V 1 base short and J 4 bases short, with 11 bases between. Germline V gives CDR1 SGHKS, CDR2 YYEKEE (reference sequence). Here the CDR3 DNA reads TGTGCCAGCAGCTTGTCTGGACAGTTCTATGGCTACACCTTC. Its translation: CASSLSGQFYGYTF.

This rearrangement joins TRBV1 to TRBJ2-1; no DNA check was done on the table's D call, TRBD2. TRBV1 is noted as a pseudogene. This CDR3 has 17 amino acids. The chain's CDR3 is CTSSQVHSRLGRNEQFF. CDR3 DNA sequence: TGCACCAGCAGCCAAGTCCACTCGAGACTAGGTCGGAATGAGCAGTTCTTC.

J is TRBJ2-5 and V is TRBV5-1; 8 bases fit TRBD2. The CDR3 totals 14 residues. Germline assignment: CDR1 SGHRS and CDR2 YFSETQ. After removal of 5 bases from V and 5 bases from J, the junction contained 8 bases not matched to a gene. CDR3 coding DNA: TGCGCCAGCAGTTCGGGGGGGCTTCGGGAGACCCAGTACTTC. It encodes CASSSGGLRETQYF. The full variable domain, with the rest looked up from reference TRBV5-1 and TRBJ2-5, is KAGVTQTPRYLIKTRGQQVTLSCSPISGHRSVSWYQQTPGQGLQFLFEYFSETQRNKGNFPGRFSGRQFSNSRSEMNVSTLELGDSALYLCASSSGGLRETQYFGPGTRLLVL.

The genes are TRBV19 and TRBJ1-2, with D possibly being TRBD1 (6 bases). The CDR3 consists of 11 residues. Germline assignment: CDR1 LNHDA and CDR2 SQIVND (reference sequence). Trimming stripped 4 bases from V and 13 bases from J, with 13 bases between. For the CDR3, the DNA is TGTGCCAGTAGTACGACAGGATTCTCCACCTTC. The encoded protein is CASSTTGFSTF. The full variable domain, completed using reference TRBV19 and TRBJ1-2, is DGGITQSPKYLFRKEGQNVTLSCEQNLNHDAMYWYRQDPGQGLRLIYYSQIVNDFQKGDIAEGYSVSREKKESFPLTVTSAQKNPTAFYLCASSTTGFSTFGSGTRLTVV.

The chain recombines TRBV5-1 with TRBJ2-4; 10 nucleotides line up with TRBD1. The CDR3 spans 14 residues. Germline loops: CDR1 SGHRS, CDR2 YFSETQ. Trimming at V came to 4 bases and at J to 9 bases, leaving 7 bases not matched to a gene. The CDR3 bases are TGCGCCAGCAGCGACGACAGGGGGCAGCGCATTCAGTACTTC. As protein: CASSDDRGQRIQYF. The full variable domain, in which reference TRBV5-1 and TRBJ2-4 provide the parts outside the CDR3, is KAGVTQTPRYLIKTRGQQVTLSCSPISGHRSVSWYQQTPGQGLQFLFEYFSETQRNKGNFPGRFSGRQFSNSRSEMNVSTLELGDSALYLCASSDDRGQRIQYFGAGTRLSVL.

The chain links TRBV7-9 to TRBJ1-1; the D gene is possibly TRBD1 (5 bases). Germline assignment: CDR1 SEHNR and CDR2 FQNEAQ (reference sequence). V dropped 0 bases and J dropped 0 bases, with 8 bases sitting between them. The CDR3 totals 15 residues. The CDR3 DNA reads as TGTGCCAGCAGCTTAGCCGGGACGGTGAACACTGAAGCTTTCTTT. It encodes CASSLAGTVNTEAFF.

This chain connects TRBV5-6 to TRBJ1-2, with a possible D match to TRBD1 (6 bases). Trimming pared 3 bases from V and 0 bases from J, leaving 12 bases between. This CDR3 spans 15 amino acids. Germline-derived CDR1 and CDR2 are SGHDT and YYEEEE. CDR3 coding DNA: TGTGCCAGCAGCTGGGGACACCGAGCTAACTATGGCTACACCTTC. Translation: CASSWGHRANYGYTF. The whole variable domain, remainder taken from reference TRBV5-6 and TRBJ1-2, is DAGVTQSPTHLIKTRGQQVTLRCSPKSGHDTVSWYQQALGQGPQFIFQYYEEEERQRGNFPDRFSGHQFPNYSSELNVNALLLGDSALYLCASSWGHRANYGYTFGSGTRLTVV.

The chain employs TRBV10-3 and TRBJ1-1; D is perhaps TRBD1 (6 bases). The CDR3 runs to 12 residues. Trimming left V 11 bases short and J 3 bases short, with 13 bases between. Germline values: CDR1 ENHRY, CDR2 SYGVKD. CDR3 DNA: TGTGCCGCCAGGGGTGGGGACACTGAAGCTTTCTTT. It specifies CAARGGDTEAFF.

The rearrangement uses TRBV30 and TRBJ1-1; TRBD1 might be the D (6 bases). Germline V gene lookup returns CDR1 GTSNPN and CDR2 SVGIG (reference sequence). CDR3 length equals 15 residues. Trimming removed 3 bases from V and 6 bases from J, with 20 bases in between. The CDR3 is CAWSAADRKAPEAFF. As DNA, the CDR3 is TGTGCCTGGAGCGCCGCCGACAGGAAGGCACCTGAAGCTTTCTTT. Together with reference TRBV30 and TRBJ1-1, the CDR3 gives the full variable domain: SQTIHQWPATLVQPVGSPLSLECTVEGTSNPNLYWYRQAAGRGLQLLFYSVGIGQISSEVPQNLSASRPQDRQFILSSKKLLLSDSGFYLCAWSAADRKAPEAFFGQGTRLTVV.

The chain carries TRBV27 and TRBJ2-5; D gene ambiguous. Germline CDR1 reads MNHEY; CDR2 reads SMNVEV (reference sequence). With 2 bases removed from V and 5 bases from J, the gap between germline ends came to 12 bases. The length of the CDR3 is 14 residues. The CDR3 protein is CASSLAGVTETQYF. As DNA, the CDR3 is TGTGCCAGCAGTTTAGCCGGAGTTACGGAGACCCAGTACTTC.

This chain uses TRBV7-9 with TRBJ2-7; D assignment may be TRBD1 or TRBD2 (6 bases each). V shed 3 bases and J shed 5 bases, with 26 bases lying between them. This CDR3 contains 18 residues. The germline V gene encodes CDR1 SEHNR and CDR2 FQNEAQ (reference sequence). As DNA, the CDR3 is TGTGCCAGCAGCTTCCCTAGCTCTAGAGGGGGGTTGAAAGACGAGCAGTACTTC. Translation: CASSFPSSRGGLKDEQYF.

This chain links TRBV7-9 with TRBJ2-4; TRBD1 is a possible D gene (5 bases). CDR3 length: 15 amino acids. Germline CDR1 reads SEHNR; CDR2 reads FQNEAQ (reference sequence). Between the trimmed V and J ends, which lost 1 base and 0 bases, there was a span of 7 bases. This chain's CDR3 is CASSLGQSAKNIQYF. The CDR3 bases are TGTGCCAGCAGCTTAGGACAGTCAGCCAAAAACATTCAGTACTTC.

The chain is built from TRBV28 and TRBJ1-4; TRBD1 agrees at 9 bases. CDR1 and CDR2 (germline): MDHEN, SYDVKM. The V segment lost 5 bases and the J segment 7 bases; nucleotides outside the gene matches: 11. The CDR3 is 16 residues long. CDR3 protein: CASSGGQGLFFEKLFF. DNA for the CDR3: TGTGCCAGCAGTGGGGGACAGGGTCTGTTTTTTGAAAAACTGTTTTTT.